This TCR beta chain was recovered during a study of shared clonotypes between healthy human individuals. General study results and limits: Apart from blood, nothing was sampled; tissue repertoires likely differ. Among donors, sharing of clonotypes was expected to be affected by sequencing depth.

A note on this clone: Its antigen is currently unknown.

Donors included only healthy HIV-negative adults lacking recent acute infections or vaccinations. Replicate PCRs for unsorted PBMC used 300 ng DNA (approximately 33,000 T cell genomes). The repertoire was sequenced with immunoSEQ multiplex PCR; TCRdb's copy has only in-frame clones and lacks some. The repertoire includes 490,000 or so clones, about three quarters of them detected once, and 10% to 15% sits in the top ten. Germline V gene data show CDR1 as MDHEN and CDR2 as SYDVKM. Trimming removed 3 bases from V and 2 bases from J; junction bases left unmatched: 4. This CDR3 spans 15 amino acids. This chain uses TRBV28 with TRBJ2-1; 7 positions agree with TRBD2. Input material: PBMCs. This clonotype originated in a woman between 35 and 50 years old in good health. Some clones in this sample may be carry-over from other donors' samples. The CDR3 is CASSFWLAAYNEQFF. CDR3 DNA sequence: TGTGCCAGCAGTTTTTGGCTAGCGGCCTACAATGAGCAGTTCTTC.